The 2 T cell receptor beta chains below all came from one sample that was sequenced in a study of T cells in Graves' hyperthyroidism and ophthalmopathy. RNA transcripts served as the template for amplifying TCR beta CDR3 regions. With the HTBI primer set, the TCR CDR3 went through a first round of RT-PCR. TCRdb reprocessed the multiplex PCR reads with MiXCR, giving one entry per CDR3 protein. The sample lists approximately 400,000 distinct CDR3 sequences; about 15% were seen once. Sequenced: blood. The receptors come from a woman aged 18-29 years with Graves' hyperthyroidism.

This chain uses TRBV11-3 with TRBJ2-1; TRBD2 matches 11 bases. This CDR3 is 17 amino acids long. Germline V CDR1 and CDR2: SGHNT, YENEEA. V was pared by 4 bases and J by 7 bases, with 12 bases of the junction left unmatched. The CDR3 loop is CASSSGPGTSGQNEQFF. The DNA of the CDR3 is TGTGCCAGCAGCTCAGGTCCCGGGACTAGCGGCCAGAATGAGCAGTTCTTC.

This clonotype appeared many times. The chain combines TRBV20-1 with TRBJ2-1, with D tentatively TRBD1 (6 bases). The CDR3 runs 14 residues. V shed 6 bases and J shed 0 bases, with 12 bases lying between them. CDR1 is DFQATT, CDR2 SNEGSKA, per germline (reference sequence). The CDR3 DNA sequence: TGCAGTGCGGGGGCTAGCCGCTCCTACAATGAGCAGTTCTTC. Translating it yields CSAGASRSYNEQFF.